Sequencing of this T cell receptor beta chain was carried out in a study of T cell responses to AZD1222 COVID-19 vaccine. Worth noting for this clone: Its specificity is unknown.

The study, taken as a whole, reports: It should be noted that donors were predominantly white British and more often female, and clonal diversity was possibly underestimated. In all cases, repertoires were sampled only after the peak T cell response. Across spike, vaccine-associated CD4 TCRs were found, dominant at 160-218 and 743-854. Seropositive at baseline were only a handful of AZD1222 recipients.

Produced via immunoSEQ multiplex PCR; TCRdb's table is partial and in-frame only. The sample has around 130,000 clones, roughly 85% seen once; the top ten hold about 17%. In germline, CDR1 is SGHTA, CDR2 FQGTGA. The V end lost 3 bases, the J end lost 4 bases, and 10 bases lay between the germline ends. CDR3 length: 13 amino acids. The specimen was peripheral blood, collected on day 0 of MenACWY control vaccination. The rearrangement joins TRBV7-3 to TRBJ2-7; TRBD1 is a possible D gene (6 bases). This receptor was identified in an adult in good health. CDR3 bases: TGTGCCAGCAGCTTCGCACAGGGTTACGAGCAGTACTTC. It translates to CASSFAQGYEQYF.